This T cell receptor (beta chain) was captured by sequencing in a study of T cells in Graves' hyperthyroidism and ophthalmopathy. Study context: Peripheral blood was collected at initial diagnosis, before any treatment. Whole-study findings and limits: Stable hyperthyroidism was told apart from ophthalmopathy by a model built on 13 V-J features.

From RNA transcripts, TCR beta CDR3 regions were amplified. HTBI primers were the set used in a first-round RT-PCR of the TCR CDR3. TCRdb passed the multiplex PCR reads through MiXCR, listing each CDR3 protein once. The sample includes about 560,000 distinct CDR3 sequences, approximately 15% of them seen just once. This clonotype was observed a handful of times. The target antigen is unknown. V trimming: 0 bases; J trimming: 8 bases; junction bases outside the gene matches: 7. From germline, CDR1 is SGHRS and CDR2 YFSETQ. The CDR3 has 15 residues. In patients aged 18 to 65, hyperthyroidism was newly diagnosed, with duration under 2 months.

The gene calls are TRBV5-1 and TRBJ2-1; 8 bases align to TRBD2. This clonotype originated in a woman aged 18 to 35 with Graves' hyperthyroidism. Sequences were obtained from blood. Here the CDR3 reads CASSLVRGGNYEQFF. In DNA form, the CDR3 reads TGCGCCAGCAGCTTGGTCCGGGGGGGAAACTATGAGCAGTTCTTC.